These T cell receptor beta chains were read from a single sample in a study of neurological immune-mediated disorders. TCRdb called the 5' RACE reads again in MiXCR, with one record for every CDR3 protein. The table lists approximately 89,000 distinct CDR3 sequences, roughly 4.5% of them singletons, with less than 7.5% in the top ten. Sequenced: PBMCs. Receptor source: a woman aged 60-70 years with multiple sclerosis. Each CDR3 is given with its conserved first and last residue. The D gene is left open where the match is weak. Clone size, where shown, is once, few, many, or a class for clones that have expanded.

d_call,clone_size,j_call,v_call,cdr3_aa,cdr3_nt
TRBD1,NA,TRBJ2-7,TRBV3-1,CDSSQTPGQGYEQYF,TGTGACAGCAGCCAAACACCGGGACAGGGGTACGAGCAGTACTTC
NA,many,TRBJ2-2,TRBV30,CAWNVNTGELFF,TGTGCCTGGAACGTTAACACCGGGGAGCTGTTTTTT
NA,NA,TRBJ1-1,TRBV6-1,CASRGWTEAFF,TGTGCCAGCAGGGGGTGGACTGAAGCTTTCTTT
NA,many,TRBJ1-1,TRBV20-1,CSAKGPLGAFF,TGCAGTGCTAAAGGCCCCCTCGGAGCTTTCTTT
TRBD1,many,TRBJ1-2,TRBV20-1,CSARPHDRGRNYGYTF,TGCAGTGCTAGGCCCCACGACAGGGGTCGGAACTATGGCTACACCTTC
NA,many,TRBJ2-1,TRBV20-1,CSARDIRVAEYNEQFF,TGCAGTGCTAGAGATATAAGGGTAGCGGAATACAATGAGCAGTTCTTC
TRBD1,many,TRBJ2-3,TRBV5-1,CASSTEGASTDTQYF,TGCGCCAGCAGCACAGAGGGGGCTAGCACAGATACGCAGTATTTT
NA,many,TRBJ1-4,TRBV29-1,CSVDQAGNEKLFF,TGCAGCGTTGACCAGGCCGGGAATGAAAAACTGTTTTTT
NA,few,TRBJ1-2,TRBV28,CASSLYPLNGYTF,TGTGCCAGCAGCCTATATCCCTTAAATGGCTACACCTTC
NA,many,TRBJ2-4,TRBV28,CASSPGGTPLAKNIQYF,TGTGCCAGCAGTCCTGGGGGGACACCATTAGCCAAAAACATTCAGTACTTC
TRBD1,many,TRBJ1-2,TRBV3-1,CASSHGDRQNYGYTF,TGTGCCAGCAGCCACGGGGACAGGCAAAACTATGGCTACACCTTC
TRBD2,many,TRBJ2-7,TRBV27,CASSLGQNLAGAPREQYF,TGTGCCAGCAGTTTGGGCCAGAACCTAGCGGGGGCCCCGAGAGAGCAGTACTTC
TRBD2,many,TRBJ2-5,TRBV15,CATSRDPAGGGETQYF,TGTGCCACCAGCAGAGACCCCGCGGGGGGCGGTGAGACCCAGTACTTC
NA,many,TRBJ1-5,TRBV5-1,CASSLTGPAGNQPQHF,TGCGCCAGCAGCCTAACAGGTCCCGCCGGCAATCAGCCCCAGCATTTT
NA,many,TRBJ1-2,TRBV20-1,CSARDPLPGESPYGYTF,TGCAGTGCTAGAGATCCTCTCCCCGGCGAATCTCCCTATGGCTACACCTTC
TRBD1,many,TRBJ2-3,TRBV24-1,CATSDPAPGTGSTDTQYF,TGTGCCACCAGTGATCCAGCCCCGGGGACAGGGAGCACAGATACGCAGTATTTT
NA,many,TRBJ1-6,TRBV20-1,CSASLLGQKNSPLHF,TGCAGTGCTAGTTTATTGGGGCAGAAGAATTCACCCCTCCACTTT
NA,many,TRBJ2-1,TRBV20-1,CSARASEQFF,TGCAGTGCCCGCGCGTCTGAGCAGTTCTTC
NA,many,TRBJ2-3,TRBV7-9,CASSRGTGLGTDTQYF,TGTGCCAGCAGCAGAGGTACGGGGCTAGGCACAGATACGCAGTATTTT
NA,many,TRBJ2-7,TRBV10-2,CASRDNKYEQYF,TGCGCCAGCAGGGATAACAAGTACGAGCAGTACTTC
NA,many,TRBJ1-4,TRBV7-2,CASSTQPGTTNEKLFF,TGTGCCAGCAGCACCCAACCAGGGACAACTAATGAAAAACTGTTTTTT
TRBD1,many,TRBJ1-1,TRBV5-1,CASSLERQGGLGNTEAFF,TGCGCCAGCAGCTTAGAACGACAGGGAGGTTTGGGGAACACTGAAGCTTTCTTT
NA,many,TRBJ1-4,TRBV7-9,CASSLSGNGNEKLFF,TGTGCCAGCAGCTTATCTGGGAACGGTAATGAAAAACTGTTTTTT
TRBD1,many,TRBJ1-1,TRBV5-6,CASRSGTGDMNTEAFF,TGTGCCAGCAGATCCGGGACAGGGGACATGAACACTGAAGCTTTCTTT
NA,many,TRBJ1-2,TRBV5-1,CASALGRGKNYGYTF,TGCGCCAGCGCTTTGGGACGGGGGAAGAACTATGGCTACACCTTC
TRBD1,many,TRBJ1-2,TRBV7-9,CASSEQGAGYGYTF,TGTGCCAGCAGCGAACAGGGGGCGGGCTATGGCTACACCTTC
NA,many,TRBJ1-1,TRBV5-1,CASHSRTGMNTEAFF,TGCGCCAGCCACAGTAGGACGGGGATGAACACTGAAGCTTTCTTT
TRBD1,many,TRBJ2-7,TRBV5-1,CASSAAGTASYEQYF,TGCGCCAGCAGCGCCGCCGGGACAGCCTCCTACGAGCAGTACTTC
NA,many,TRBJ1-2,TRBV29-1,CSVGGGQRDGYTF,TGCAGCGTTGGGGGGGGACAAAGGGATGGCTACACCTTC
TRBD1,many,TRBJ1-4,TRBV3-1,CASSDRGGNEKLFF,TGTGCCAGCAGCGACAGGGGAGGAAATGAAAAACTGTTTTTT